A selection of T cell receptor beta chains follows, all from one sample in a study of shared clonotypes between healthy human individuals. The data were produced by immunoSEQ multiplex PCR, yet TCRdb's version contains in-frame clones alone and is incomplete. This sample yields about 470,000 clones, of which roughly three quarters are seen a single time; less than 15% belongs to the top ten. The sequencing input was PBMCs. These receptors were taken from a woman aged 40-49 years in good health. Some clones in this sample may be carry-over from other donors' samples. The CDR3 runs from the conserved cysteine through the conserved F or W. D genes are given only for firm matches. Some rows mark clone size as missing; the rest say once, few, many or name a class of expanded clone.

>NA|NA|TRBV19|TRBJ1-2
TGTGCCAGTAGAAGGGACCGACATAAGGGCTACACCTTC
CASRRDRHKGYTF
>NA|NA|TRBV7-8|TRBJ2-3
TGTGCCAGCAGCTTACCCCAGGGAACGCAGTATTTT
CASSLPQGTQYF
>NA|TRBD1|TRBV10-3|TRBJ1-5
TGTGCCATCGGACAGGGGGCAGATCAGCCCCAGCATTTT
CAIGQGADQPQHF
>NA|NA|TRBV7-6|TRBJ2-3
TGTGCCAGCAAACCCCTCTACCGCACAGATACGCAGTATTTT
CASKPLYRTDTQYF
>few|NA|TRBV18|TRBJ1-2
TGTGCCAGCTCACCACCGGGGGCCAGCTATGGCTACACCTTC
CASSPPGASYGYTF
>NA|NA|TRBV7-2|TRBJ2-1
TGTGCCAGCAGCTTAGTAGGGGGGAGGAATACCTATGAGCAGTTCTTC
CASSLVGGRNTYEQFF
>NA|NA|TRBV28|TRBJ2-7
TGTGCCAGCAGAGTAGCGTCCTCCTACGAGCAGTACTTC
CASRVASSYEQYF
>once|NA|TRBV5-6|TRBJ2-5
TGTGCCAGCAGCTTGTCTTTGGGGTTGGAGACCCAGTACTTC
CASSLSLGLETQYF
>NA|TRBD2|TRBV7-9|TRBJ2-7
TGTGCCAGCAGCGGCCCGGGACTAACGAACGAGCAGTACTTC
CASSGPGLTNEQYF
>NA|TRBD2|TRBV6-1|TRBJ2-2
TGTGCCAGCAGGGCGGGAGGGCCGCGCGGGGAGCTGTTTTTT
CASRAGGPRGELFF
>NA|TRBD1|TRBV9|TRBJ2-5
TGTGCCAGCAGCGTAGCCGGACAGGGCCCAAGTACCCAGTACTTC
CASSVAGQGPSTQYF
>NA|NA|TRBV29-1|TRBJ2-1
TGCAGCGTTGAACCCGAGCCCTACAATGAGCAGTTCTTC
CSVEPEPYNEQFF
>NA|NA|TRBV28|TRBJ2-1
TGTGCCAGTAATGATAGAGGGAGCGGTTTAAATGAGCAGTTCTTC
CASNDRGSGLNEQFF
>NA|NA|TRBV7-2|TRBJ2-7
TGTGCCAGCAGGGTAATGGGGGGTTCAAACTACGAGCAGTACTTC
CASRVMGGSNYEQYF
>NA|NA|TRBV4-2|TRBJ2-3
TGTGCCAGCAGCCAAGATACGGGCCCTAGCACAGATACGCAGTATTTT
CASSQDTGPSTDTQYF
>NA|NA|TRBV27|TRBJ1-6
TGTGCCAGCGGACGCGCGGATAATTCACCCCTCCACTTT
CASGRADNSPLHF
>NA|NA|TRBV2|TRBJ2-2
TGTGCCAGCAATTCAGGCTACACCGGGGAGCTGTTTTTT
CASNSGYTGELFF
>NA|TRBD1|TRBV25-1|TRBJ1-2
TGTGCCAGCAGTGAATCGACAGGGGGACCTAACTATGGCTACACCTTC
CASSESTGGPNYGYTF
>NA|TRBD2|TRBV6-1|TRBJ2-7
TGTGCCAGCAGTAAGGGACTAGCGGGAGAGTATGAGCAGTACTTC
CASSKGLAGEYEQYF
>NA|TRBD1|TRBV15|TRBJ2-7
TGTGCCACCAGCAGAGTAGTGGTGGGGGACAGGGGCTCCTACGAGCAGTACTTC
CATSRVVVGDRGSYEQYF
>NA|NA|TRBV15|TRBJ2-5
TGTGCCACCAGCAGACCGGGAGAAGGGGAGACCCAGTACTTC
CATSRPGEGETQYF
>NA|TRBD1|TRBV6-5|TRBJ1-1
TGTGCCAGCAGACAAGACAGGGCAGTTTTCTTT
CASRQDRAVFF
>NA|NA|TRBV7-9|TRBJ2-5
TGTGCCAGCAGCTTAAGTCTGGCCGAGACCCAGTACTTC
CASSLSLAETQYF
>NA|NA|TRBV29-1|TRBJ2-1
TGCAGCGTTGGTTACAATGAGCAGTTCTTC
CSVGYNEQFF
>NA|NA|TRBV11-1|TRBJ1-1
TGTGCCAGCAGCTTTGACGAGGCCACAAAAGCTTTCTTT
CASSFDEATKAFF
>NA|NA|TRBV6-1|TRBJ1-1
TGTGCCAGCAGTGAAGATATAGGGTGGAACACTGAAGCTTTCTTT
CASSEDIGWNTEAFF
>NA|NA|TRBV11-2|TRBJ2-1
TGTGCCAGCAGCTTAGTGCCCACGCCATACAATGAGCAGTTCTTC
CASSLVPTPYNEQFF
>once|NA|TRBV6-1|TRBJ1-5
TGTGCCAGCAGTGAAAGTTCCGGGGGCCCCCAGCCCCAGCATTTT
CASSESSGGPQPQHF
>NA|TRBD2|TRBV11-1|TRBJ2-1
TGTGCCAGCAGCCCACTTAGCGGGAGCTCCTACAATGAGCAGTTCTTC
CASSPLSGSSYNEQFF
>NA|TRBD2|TRBV28|TRBJ2-1
TGTGCCACTCTACCAGCGGGAGTTTACAATGAGCAGTTCTTC
CATLPAGVYNEQFF
>NA|TRBD1|TRBV11-2|TRBJ2-7
TGTGCCAGCAGCGCCACGACAGGGGTCGGCGAGCAGTACTTC
CASSATTGVGEQYF
>NA|NA|TRBV11-2|TRBJ2-1
TGTGCCAGCAGCTTAGGTCTAGCCAATGAGCAGTTCTTC
CASSLGLANEQFF
>once|TRBD2|TRBV7-3|TRBJ2-7
TGTGCCAGCAGTTTAGCCAGCGTAGCGGGAGCATCCTACGAGCAGTACTTC
CASSLASVAGASYEQYF
>NA|TRBD1|TRBV19|TRBJ2-1
TGTGCCAGTAGTACCGGACAGGGGAACAATGAGCAGTTCTTC
CASSTGQGNNEQFF
>NA|NA|TRBV28|TRBJ2-7
TGTGCCACCTCCTACGGGGTTTCCTACGAGCAGTACTTC
CATSYGVSYEQYF
>NA|TRBD2|TRBV9|TRBJ2-7
TGTGCCAGCACGAGGACTAGCCTTCTGGAGGAGCAGTACTTC
CASTRTSLLEEQYF
>NA|NA|TRBV27|TRBJ1-1
TGTGCCAGCACTGGGTTGGGTAACACTGAAGCTTTCTTT
CASTGLGNTEAFF
>NA|NA|TRBV2|TRBJ2-1
TGTGCCAGCAGTGAACCTACCTCCTACAATGAGCAGTTCTTC
CASSEPTSYNEQFF
>NA|NA|TRBV19|TRBJ2-5
TGTGCCAGTAGTATTGGCTCCACCCAGGAGACCCAGTACTTC
CASSIGSTQETQYF
>NA|NA|TRBV19|TRBJ1-4
TGTGCCAGTAGTACGAGGGGAATTGCAACTAATGAAAAACTGTTTTTT
CASSTRGIATNEKLFF
>once|NA|TRBV9|TRBJ2-5
TGTGCCAGCAGCGTAGCCGGGGTCCAAGAGACCCAGTACTTC
CASSVAGVQETQYF
>NA|NA|TRBV21-1|TRBJ1-1
TGTGCCAGCAGCAAAGGGACAATTATAAAGAACACTGAAGCTTTCTTT
CASSKGTIIKNTEAFF
>NA|TRBD1|TRBV18|TRBJ2-1
TGTGCCAGCTCGCCTGGCCCCGACAGGGGGCACCTCGGCAACAATGAGCAGTTCTTC
CASSPGPDRGHLGNNEQFF
>NA|NA|TRBV19|TRBJ2-5
TGTGCCAGTAGTAACTCAGGGTTAGAGACCCAGTACTTC
CASSNSGLETQYF
>NA|NA|TRBV5-1|TRBJ2-6
TGCGCCAGCAGCGTGACCTACTCTGGGGCCAACGTCCTGACTTTC
CASSVTYSGANVLTF
>NA|NA|TRBV27|TRBJ2-5
TGTGCCAGCAGTTGGCGCACAGGGTGGGGAGAGACCCAGTACTTC
CASSWRTGWGETQYF
>NA|TRBD2|TRBV5-1|TRBJ2-1
TGCGCCAGCAGCTTGCGACTAGCGGGAGACTTGCAGTTCTTC
CASSLRLAGDLQFF
>NA|NA|TRBV11-2|TRBJ2-7
TGTGCCAGCAGCTTAGTCCCAAGCGGGCCAGGGTACGGGGCCTACGAGCAGTACTTC
CASSLVPSGPGYGAYEQYF
>NA|NA|TRBV19|TRBJ2-7
TGTGCCAGTAGTATCGGACAGTGGCCCTACGAGCAGTACTTC
CASSIGQWPYEQYF
>NA|NA|TRBV5-1|TRBJ2-5
TGCGCCAGCAGCCCCGCCGAGGCATCCTTCCAAGAGACCCAGTACTTC
CASSPAEASFQETQYF
>NA|NA|TRBV19|TRBJ2-5
TGTGCCAGTAGTCGGACACACCAAGAGACCCAGTACTTC
CASSRTHQETQYF